Following are 16 T cell receptor beta chains from one sample sequenced in a study of OX40 agonist ivuxolimab in advanced cancers. Only in-frame clones appear in the TCRdb table, and some are missing; sequencing was by immunoSEQ multiplex PCR. The sample yields about 19,000 clones, more than 60% seen once. Sequencing was performed on CD4+ or CD8+ T cells sorted from blood, taken in a trial of the OX40 agonist ivuxolimab. The receptors were sampled from an adult with an advanced solid tumor such as melanoma, head and neck, liver or kidney cancer.

This chain connects TRBV6-5 to TRBJ2-2; D might be TRBD1 (5 bases). The CDR3 extends over 14 amino acids. V lost 7 bases and J 3 bases, leaving 12 bases between the germline ends. From germline, CDR1 is MNHEY and CDR2 SVGAGI. The CDR3 is CASNVQEDTGELFF. The CDR3 DNA reads TGTGCCAGCAACGTACAGGAAGACACCGGGGAGCTGTTTTTT.

The chain has TRBV19 and TRBJ1-1; no reliable D call. The CDR3 sequence is 15 residues long. The V end was cut by 3 bases, the J end by 3 bases, with 14 bases between. The germline V gene has CDR1 LNHDA and CDR2 SQIVND (reference sequence). The CDR3: CASSIWYAGDTEAFF. CDR3 bases: TGTGCCAGTAGTATCTGGTACGCGGGAGACACTGAAGCTTTCTTT.

V gene TRBV7-9 combines with J gene TRBJ1-2, with unresolved D. The CDR3 length is 14 residues. Germline V gene sequence: CDR1 SEHNR, CDR2 FQNEAQ (reference sequence). V shed 1 base and J shed 2 bases, with 8 bases lying between them. The CDR3 protein is CASSLVNTNYGYTF. The CDR3 DNA reads as TGTGCCAGCAGCTTAGTAAACACCAACTATGGCTACACCTTC.

The V and J genes are TRBV18 and TRBJ2-7, with TRBD1 matching over 12 bases. The CDR3 sequence is 16 residues long. Per germline, CDR1 KGHSH and CDR2 LQKENI. The V segment lost 3 bases and the J segment 7 bases; nucleotides outside the gene matches: 10. In DNA, the CDR3 is TGTGCCAGCTCACCGACCCTGGGACAGGGGGCTGAGGAGCAGTACTTC. Translating it yields CASSPTLGQGAEEQYF.

The rearrangement joins TRBV2 to TRBJ1-2, with a tentative D call TRBD1 (6 bases). The germline gives CDR1 SNHLY, CDR2 FYNNEI. Trimming left V 5 bases short and J 4 bases short, with 17 bases between. This CDR3 is 15 amino acids long. CDR3 protein: CASSYRGSRGYGYTF. CDR3 DNA: TGTGCCAGCAGTTACCGCGGAAGCAGGGGCTATGGCTACACCTTC.

V is TRBV19 and J is TRBJ2-1; either TRBD1 or TRBD2 may fit D (6 bases each). Germline lookup yields CDR1 LNHDA and CDR2 SQIVND (reference sequence). The length of the CDR3 is 18 residues. V was cut by 1 base and J by 2 bases, with 18 bases left in between. The CDR3 DNA reads TGTGCCAGTAGTATAGCCTCACCGGGGGCCGACGCCTACAATGAGCAGTTCTTC. This sequence encodes CASSIASPGADAYNEQFF.

The chain recombines TRBV7-2 with TRBJ1-5; D is unresolved. CDR3 length equals 15 residues. Germline CDR1 and CDR2: SGHTA and FQGNSA. V was clipped by 1 base and J by 5 bases, with 12 bases between them. In nucleotides, the CDR3 is TGTGCCAGCAGCTTAGTCGGCCCTCAGGATCAGCCCCAGCATTTT. Its translation is CASSLVGPQDQPQHF. The variable domain in full, with the rest retrieved from reference TRBV7-2 and TRBJ1-5, is GAGVSQSPSNKVTEKGKDVELRCDPISGHTALYWYRQSLGQGLEFLIYFQGNSAPDKSGLPSDRFSAERTGGSVSTLTIQRTQQEDSAVYLCASSLVGPQDQPQHFGDGTRLSIL.

The CDR3 region has the DNA TGTGCCAGTAGTATAGATCTAGGGATGAACACTGAAGCTTTCTTT. This sequence encodes CASSIDLGMNTEAFF. The J gene is TRBJ1-1, the V gene TRBV19; D is unclear. The germline V gene has CDR1 LNHDA and CDR2 SQIVND (reference sequence). The CDR3 is made up of 15 amino acids. V shed 0 bases and J shed 0 bases, with 8 bases lying between them. Full variable domain (rest looked up from reference TRBV19 and TRBJ1-1): DGGITQSPKYLFRKEGQNVTLSCEQNLNHDAMYWYRQDPGQGLRLIYYSQIVNDFQKGDIAEGYSVSREKKESFPLTVTSAQKNPTAFYLCASSIDLGMNTEAFFGQGTRLTVV.

This clone has more than one count but fewer than ten. The rearrangement links TRBV30 to TRBJ1-1; no firm D call. Germline CDR1 GTSNPN, CDR2 SVGIG (reference sequence). The V end lost 1 base, the J end lost 3 bases, and 9 bases lay between the germline ends. The CDR3 length is 13 residues. The CDR3, as DNA: TGTGCCTGGAGTGATGTGGCCTACACTGAAGCTTTCTTT. As protein: CAWSDVAYTEAFF.

This clone was recorded only once. The J gene is TRBJ2-2, the V gene TRBV10-2; perhaps TRBD1 as D (5 bases). Trimming took 6 bases from V and 7 from J, leaving 6 bases between them. The germline CDR1 and CDR2 sequences are WSHSY and SAAADI. The CDR3 runs to 11 residues. The CDR3 spells CASRGDGELFF. The CDR3 region has the DNA TGCGCCAGCAGAGGGGACGGGGAGCTGTTTTTT.

The V and J genes are TRBV11-2 and TRBJ1-1; TRBD1 agrees at 7 bases. This CDR3 is 14 amino acids long. Trimming removed 5 bases from V and 0 bases from J; junction bases left unmatched: 3. The V gene's germline CDR1 is SGHAT and CDR2 FQNNGV. Written as DNA, the CDR3 is TGTGCCAGCAGCCCGGGACAGCTGAACACTGAAGCTTTCTTT. It translates to CASSPGQLNTEAFF.

In DNA, the CDR3 is TGTGCCAGCAGCCCCGGGGGCGGGGAGCTGTTTTTT. This translates into CASSPGGGELFF. The chain links TRBV7-3 to TRBJ2-2; D may be TRBD2 (6 bases). V was cut by 5 bases and J by 7 bases, with 8 bases left in between. In germline, CDR1 is SGHTA, CDR2 FQGTGA. The CDR3 sequence is 12 residues long.

The rearrangement links TRBV18 to TRBJ2-5; D may correspond to TRBD1 or TRBD2 (5 bases each). The CDR3 is made up of 15 amino acids. The germline CDR1 and CDR2 sequences are KGHSH and LQKENI. V lost 6 bases and J lost 2, with 16 bases in between. The CDR3, as DNA: TGTGCCAGCTCTTCGACCGGGACCCTTCAAGAGACCCAGTACTTC. This sequence encodes CASSSTGTLQETQYF.

This clone was counted a few times. V is TRBV4-1 and J is TRBJ1-1, with D possibly matching TRBD1 (5 bases). The CDR3 contains 16 residues. The V end lost 6 bases, the J end lost 0 bases, and 17 bases lay between the germline ends. Germline lookup yields CDR1 MGHRA and CDR2 YSYEKL. The CDR3 DNA follows: TGCGCCAGCAGACAGATTTCAGACAGACTGAACACTGAAGCTTTCTTT. Translated, it gives CASRQISDRLNTEAFF.

The chain employs TRBV4-3 and TRBJ1-1, with TRBD1 identical over 7 bases. The germline V gene encodes CDR1 LGHNA and CDR2 YSLEER. V was pared by 0 bases and J by 4 bases, with 2 bases of the junction left unmatched. The CDR3 totals 14 residues. The CDR3 loop reads CASSQDRGSTEAFF. For the CDR3, the DNA is TGCGCCAGCAGCCAAGACAGGGGGAGCACTGAAGCTTTCTTT.

This sequence joins TRBV7-9 and TRBJ2-3; 7 positions agree with TRBD2. V gave up 4 bases and J gave up 8 bases; unmatched junction bases: 3. This CDR3 spans 12 amino acids. The germline CDR1 and CDR2 sequences are SEHNR and FQNEAQ (reference sequence). The CDR3 DNA is TGTGCCAGCAGCTCACTAGCGAGTACGCAGTATTTT. Translation gives CASSSLASTQYF.